The present T cell receptor beta chain was sequenced within a study of OX40 agonist ivuxolimab in advanced cancers. Study details: Among those enrolled, mean age was about 63 years (range roughly 23 to 85) and roughly 84% were male.

Details on this clone: Other DNA sequences in this specimen translate into the identical CDR3.

The germline V and J ends were trimmed by 2 bases and 4 bases, with 11 bases remaining between them. The CDR3 totals 14 residues. Germline CDR1 is MNHEY and CDR2 is SMNVEV (reference sequence). Assay used: immunoSEQ multiplex PCR; TCRdb lists only in-frame clones, some missing. Among approximately 75,000 clones listed, 90% were seen once. The origin of this receptor is an adult with an advanced solid tumor such as melanoma, head and neck, liver or kidney cancer. The sample here was CD4+ or CD8+ T cells sorted from blood, taken in a trial of the OX40 agonist ivuxolimab. The chain recombines TRBV27 with TRBJ1-2; D is ambiguous. In nucleotides, the CDR3 is TGTGCCAGCAGTTTAGGTGGATTGGGCTATGGCTACACCTTC. Protein sequence: CASSLGGLGYGYTF.